These 26 T cell receptor beta chains share one sample of origin, sequenced in a study of blood T cell repertoires in COVID-19. Repertoires were generated with immunoSEQ multiplex PCR, while TCRdb's copy carries only in-frame clones and drops some. The table has fewer than 250,000 clones, 83% seen once; the top ten hold 3% to 4.5%. The sample comprised PBMCs or T cells enriched from blood (not recorded which). The receptor set was obtained from a woman in her thirties or forties who had been exposed to COVID-19.

The rearrangement uses TRBV27 and TRBJ1-6; 7 bases are a match to TRBD1. The ends lost 4 bases at V and 9 bases at J; junction bases unmatched: 3. This CDR3 spans 13 amino acids. Germline CDR1 reads MNHEY; CDR2 reads SMNVEV (reference sequence). CDR3 bases: TGTGCCAGCAGTTCCCGGACAGGTTCACCCCTCCACTTT. It translates to CASSSRTGSPLHF.

The chain couples TRBV11-2 to TRBJ1-1, with D tentatively TRBD1 (6 bases). Germline V gene data show CDR1 as SGHAT and CDR2 as FQNNGV. The CDR3 consists of 15 residues. V gave up 5 bases and J gave up 3 bases, with 16 bases separating them. The CDR3 DNA reads TGTGCCAGCAGCGCTCACGGGGGGCAGGACACTGAAGCTTTCTTT. This codes for CASSAHGGQDTEAFF.

This clone showed up just once. One end of the junction does not line up with germline, which may come from a read error. The J gene is TRBJ1-6, the V gene TRBV7-9; no reliable D call. CDR3 length: 14 residues. Germline V gene lookup returns CDR1 SEHNR and CDR2 FQNEAQ (reference sequence). The CDR3 loop reads CASNLAVGDSPLHF. The DNA of the CDR3 is TGTGCCAGCAACTTAGCAGTCGGAGATTCACCCCTCCACTTT.

V usage is TRBV5-4 and J usage is TRBJ2-5; 8 bases align to TRBD2. The germline V gene has CDR1 SGHNT and CDR2 YYREEE (reference sequence). V lost 2 bases and J lost 3; bases outside the gene matches: 3. The length of the CDR3 is 14 residues. This CDR3 is CASSLIGGEETQYF. The CDR3 region has the DNA TGTGCCAGCAGCTTAATCGGGGGGGAAGAGACCCAGTACTTC.

This clone has a single count. This chain's CDR3 is CASSQDQQNYGYTF. CDR3 DNA: TGCGCCAGCAGCCAAGATCAACAGAACTATGGCTACACCTTC. The chain carries TRBV4-1 and TRBJ1-2; D is undetermined. Trimming removed 0 bases from V and 2 bases from J, with 7 bases in between. The CDR3 has 14 amino acids. Germline CDR1 and CDR2: MGHRA and YSYEKL.

CDR3 DNA: TGTGCCAGTAGTATTCCGGGCGGAGGAGATTACGAGCAGTACTTC. Amino acids: CASSIPGGGDYEQYF. The chain employs TRBV19 and TRBJ2-7, with a weak D call TRBD2 (5 bases). The germline V gene has CDR1 LNHDA and CDR2 SQIVND (reference sequence). The CDR3 is made up of 15 amino acids. The V end was cut by 3 bases, the J end by 4 bases, with 16 bases between.

The chain has TRBV10-3 and TRBJ2-2, with a tentative D call TRBD2 (5 bases). Germline CDR1 and CDR2: ENHRY and SYGVKD. The CDR3 totals 18 residues. V shed 2 bases and J shed 0 bases, with 16 bases lying between them. CDR3 amino acids: CAISEASGWEPNTGELFF. CDR3 DNA: TGTGCCATCAGTGAGGCCTCTGGCTGGGAGCCGAACACCGGGGAGCTGTTTTTT.

This clone was detected a few times. V usage is TRBV4-1 and J usage is TRBJ1-4; D is unresolved. Germline CDR1 and CDR2: MGHRA and YSYEKL. This CDR3 is 16 amino acids long. V gave up 0 bases and J gave up 5 bases, with 13 bases separating them. The CDR3 DNA is TGCGCCAGCAGCCAAGAAGGAGGCGACGGGAATGAAAAACTGTTTTTT. This sequence encodes CASSQEGGDGNEKLFF.

This chain uses TRBV21-1 with TRBJ1-2; TRBD1 is taken as the D call from the table, unchecked against the DNA. TRBV21-1 is deemed a pseudogene. The CDR3 sequence is 18 residues long. The CDR3 DNA reads TGTGCCAGCAGCGAAACTCCAGGGGGCGTGGGTAATGACTATGGCTACACCTTC. This codes for CASSETPGGVGNDYGYTF.

The chain uses TRBV10-1 and TRBJ1-1, with unresolved D. The length of the CDR3 is 12 residues. The ends were cut back, 5 bases at V and 0 bases at J, with 4 bases in the middle. The V gene's germline CDR1 is WNHNN and CDR2 SYGVQD (reference sequence). DNA for the CDR3: TGCGCCAGCAGTCGTATGAACACTGAAGCTTTCTTT. Amino acids: CASSRMNTEAFF.

This rearrangement joins TRBV27 to TRBJ2-2; no reliable D call. Trimming cost V 4 bases and J 3 bases, with 9 bases left between them. Germline values: CDR1 MNHEY, CDR2 SMNVEV (reference sequence). The CDR3 covers 14 residues. In DNA form, the CDR3 reads TGTGCCAGCAGTTCTCAGGCCCACACCGGGGAGCTGTTTTTT. This gives the protein CASSSQAHTGELFF.

V is TRBV2 and J is TRBJ1-6, with TRBD1 matching 7 bases. CDR3 length: 14 amino acids. Germline loops: CDR1 SNHLY, CDR2 FYNNEI. Trimming at V came to 5 bases and at J to 5 bases, leaving 3 bases not matched to a gene. CDR3 sequence reads: CASSWTGDNSPLHF. In nucleotides, the CDR3 is TGTGCCAGCAGTTGGACAGGAGATAATTCACCCCTCCACTTT. Based on the CDR3 plus reference TRBV2 and TRBJ1-6, the full variable domain is EPEVTQTPSHQVTQMGQEVILRCVPISNHLYFYWYRQILGQKVEFLVSFYNNEISEKSEIFDDQFSVERPDGSNFTLKIRSTKLEDSAMYFCASSWTGDNSPLHFGNGTRLTVT.

Concerning this clone itself: A clone one base away is much larger, so this may be a read error. The chain's CDR3 is CASSATGNTEAFF. As DNA, the CDR3 is TGTGCCAGCAGCGCGACAGGGAACACTGAAGCTTTCTTT. The chain is built from TRBV11-3 and TRBJ1-1; weak D call: TRBD1 (6 bases). Germline assignment: CDR1 SGHNT and CDR2 YENEEA. The V end was cut by 5 bases, the J end by 1 base, with 8 bases between. This CDR3 is built from 13 residues.

V usage is TRBV19 and J usage is TRBJ2-2, with 11 bases that match TRBD2. The V gene's germline CDR1 is LNHDA and CDR2 SQIVND (reference sequence). The CDR3 totals 16 residues. The ends lost 4 bases at V and 5 bases at J; junction bases unmatched: 6. The CDR3 DNA sequence: TGTGCCAGTAGTACTAGCGGGGGGTATGGGACCGGGGAGCTGTTTTTT. Its translation is CASSTSGGYGTGELFF.

The chain is built from TRBV14 and TRBJ1-2, with a possible D match to TRBD1 (5 bases). Germline values: CDR1 SGHDN, CDR2 FVKESK. The CDR3 totals 13 residues. V was clipped by 6 bases and J by 7 bases, with 15 bases between them. The CDR3 is CASRHDSLAGYTF. In DNA, the CDR3 is TGTGCCAGCAGACATGACAGCCTCGCTGGCTACACCTTC.

This clone was seen a single time. The V gene is TRBV10-1, the J gene TRBJ2-1; 13 bases map to TRBD2. Unmatched junction bases numbered 17, after V lost 8 bases and J lost 4 bases. This CDR3 contains 19 residues. Per germline, CDR1 WNHNN and CDR2 SYGVQD (reference sequence). The CDR3 spells CASPIRTSGGPGIYNEQFF. The CDR3 region has the DNA TGCGCCAGCCCCATTCGGACTAGCGGGGGCCCCGGCATATACAATGAGCAGTTCTTC.

The chain employs TRBV3-1 (or the pseudogene TRBV3-2) and TRBJ1-4; D remains unclear. Germline CDR1 LGHDT, CDR2 YNNKEL (reference sequence). This CDR3 has 15 amino acids. V lost 0 bases, J lost 8 bases, and 13 bases lay in between. The CDR3 DNA reads TGTGCCAGCAGCCAAGAATCCCGCGGAGCCGAAAAACTGTTTTTT. Its protein product is CASSQESRGAEKLFF.

The V and J genes are TRBV10-3 and TRBJ2-7, with D possibly matching TRBD2 (6 bases). V gave up 6 bases and J gave up 2 bases, with 11 bases separating them. The CDR3 loop spans 13 amino acids. CDR1 is ENHRY, CDR2 SYGVKD, per germline. CDR3 loop: CAISGGVTYEQYF. For the CDR3, the DNA is TGTGCCATCAGCGGCGGGGTGACCTACGAGCAGTACTTC.

Worth noting for this clone: Distinct nucleotide sequences in the sample also encode this CDR3. The rearrangement joins TRBV4-3 to TRBJ2-5, with no clear D. In germline, CDR1 is LGHNA, CDR2 YSLEER. The V gene lost 0 bases and the J gene lost 5 bases, with 7 bases spanning the gap. The CDR3 extends over 13 amino acids. The CDR3 here is CASSQDRRETQYF. The DNA for the CDR3 is TGCGCCAGCAGCCAAGACAGGCGCGAGACCCAGTACTTC.

This clone appeared a single time. This chain uses TRBV18 with TRBJ1-1, with D possibly matching TRBD1 (5 bases). This CDR3 has 12 residues. The V end lost 4 bases, the J end lost 3 bases, and 6 bases lay between the germline ends. Germline-derived CDR1 and CDR2 are KGHSH and LQKENI. The CDR3 region is CASSQQDTEAFF. The CDR3 region has the DNA TGTGCCAGCTCACAACAGGACACTGAAGCTTTCTTT.

This clone has more than one count but fewer than ten. The chain joins TRBV27 to TRBJ2-1; D not certain. V lost 2 bases and J lost 4, with 6 bases in between. The germline V gene has CDR1 MNHEY and CDR2 SMNVEV (reference sequence). The CDR3 is 13 residues long. The CDR3, as DNA: TGTGCCAGCAGTTTAAGCGTTTACAATGAGCAGTTCTTC. Translated: CASSLSVYNEQFF.

In this sample, this clone turned up a few times. The chain has TRBV6-4 and TRBJ1-1; possibly TRBD1 for D (5 bases). Trimming took 5 bases from V and 1 from J, leaving 8 bases between them. Germline V gene sequence: CDR1 MRHNA, CDR2 SNTAGT. The CDR3 is made up of 13 amino acids. The CDR3: CASSFDRNTEAFF. The CDR3 bases are TGTGCCAGCAGTTTCGACAGGAACACTGAAGCTTTCTTT.

The chain carries TRBV4-1 and TRBJ2-7, with 10 positions matching TRBD1. The V gene's germline CDR1 is MGHRA and CDR2 YSYEKL. The V segment lost 4 bases and the J segment 0 bases; nucleotides outside the gene matches: 6. The CDR3 runs 16 residues. The CDR3 protein is CASSRGDRGVSYEQYF. DNA for the CDR3: TGCGCCAGCAGCCGAGGGGACAGGGGCGTCTCCTACGAGCAGTACTTC.

This clone was seen repeatedly, ten times or more. This chain connects TRBV5-1 to TRBJ1-5; 7 bases agree with TRBD1. The CDR3 spans 15 residues. Germline V gives CDR1 SGHRS, CDR2 YFSETQ. Unmatched junction bases numbered 10, after V lost 4 bases and J lost 6 bases. CDR3 protein: CASSPEGGAGQPQHF. CDR3 bases: TGCGCCAGCAGCCCGGAAGGGGGCGCCGGTCAGCCCCAGCATTTT.

This chain uses TRBV5-6 with TRBJ2-3; no firm D call. V was cut by 1 base and J by 1 base, with 4 bases left in between. The CDR3 consists of 13 residues. CDR1 and CDR2 from the germline V gene are SGHDT and YYEEEE. CDR3 DNA: TGTGCCAGCAGCTTGTCGGGCACAGATACGCAGTATTTT. Protein sequence: CASSLSGTDTQYF.

The chain carries TRBV6-5 and TRBJ1-2; D might be TRBD1 (6 bases). V lost 2 bases to trimming and J lost 6 bases, with 19 bases between them. This CDR3 is 16 amino acids long. The V gene's germline CDR1 is MNHEY and CDR2 SVGAGI. The DNA for the CDR3 is TGTGCCAGCAGTTACGGGCCAGCGGGGGCGATGGATGGCTACACCTTC. This encodes CASSYGPAGAMDGYTF.